The text below deals with one T cell receptor (beta chain). Its antigen is still unknown. Trimming cost V 2 bases and J 7 bases; bases outside gene matches: 3. CDR3 size: 13 residues. CDR1 is LGHNA, CDR2 YSLEER, per germline. An overlapping HIV-1 Gag peptide pool stimulated these cells at about 0.94 ug/peptide/mL. CD40L/CD69 double-negative CD45RO-high memory CD4+ T cells were collected. PBMCs were depleted of CD8+ T cells before stimulation. These data are taken from a study of persistence of HIV-infected CD4 T cells. Turning to the study itself: Suppressive ART had lasted a median of roughly eight years. General study points: Degenerate expanded CDR3beta sequences were enriched among CMV- and Gag-responding cells.

The libraries were made with immunoSEQ version 4 in survey mode. Using immunoSEQ multiplex PCR, the repertoire was profiled, and TCRdb retains in-frame clones only, with some absent. Of tens of thousands of clones in the sample, around 78% were seen once. This material consisted of CD4+ T cells sorted from PBMCs after approximately 19-hour stimulation, taken from a patient who received antiretroviral therapy. The TCR sequence derives from an adult man with HIV who was CMV-seropositive. The chain employs TRBV4-3 and TRBJ1-1; 8 bases are shared with TRBD1. The CDR3 DNA sequence: TGCGCCAGCAGCCAACAGGGGGCCGGTGAAGCTTTCTTT. Amino acids: CASSQQGAGEAFF.